These 17 T cell receptor beta chains were sequenced from one sample in a study of molecular identifiers for immune sequencing clone quantification. TCRdb redid the calling of the PCR reads with MiXCR, one entry per CDR3 protein. The top ten clones hold about 0.78% of a sample with about 630,000 distinct CDR3 sequences, 25% of them seen once. The sequencing sample was made of naive CD8+ T cells from blood, with Jurkat cell RNA spiked in. The subset here: FACS-sorted CD8+CD4-CCR7+CD45RA+ naive T cells. These receptors came from a human donor in good health. Some libraries in this study had Jurkat cell RNA spiked in.

CDR3: CASSLAGGGLYEQYF. DNA of the CDR3: TGTGCCAGCAGCCTAGCGGGGGGAGGATTGTACGAGCAGTACTTC. The V call is TRBV6-2 or TRBV6-3, the J call TRBJ2-7; 11 nucleotides line up with TRBD2. Germline CDR1 reads MNHEY; CDR2 reads SVGEGT. V lost 6 bases and J lost 4; bases outside the gene matches: 8. The CDR3 has 15 residues.

V gene TRBV27 combines with J gene TRBJ2-7; possible D gene TRBD1, 6 bases. V lost 6 bases and J 4 bases, leaving 10 bases between the germline ends. The CDR3 is 12 residues long. Germline V gene data show CDR1 as MNHEY and CDR2 as SMNVEV (reference sequence). The CDR3 DNA is TGTGCCAGCAGGGCAGGGGTGTACGAGCAGTACTTC. Protein product: CASRAGVYEQYF.

This clonotype has only a few counts. This chain joins TRBV4-1 and TRBJ2-7, with 11 bases identical to TRBD2. Germline trimming cut 0 bases from V and 1 base from J; bases unmatched to any gene: 8. Germline V CDR1 and CDR2: MGHRA, YSYEKL. CDR3 size: 18 residues. CDR3 DNA sequence: TGCGCCAGCAGCCAAGATGTTGTACTAGCGGGAGCTTCCTACGAGCAGTACTTC. Translation: CASSQDVVLAGASYEQYF.

On this clonotype itself: A clone one base away is much larger, so this may be a read error. The chain joins TRBV24-1 to TRBJ2-2; 10 bases match TRBD1. Per the germline V gene, CDR1 is KGHDR and CDR2 is SFDVKD. This CDR3 is 18 amino acids long. The chain's CDR3 is CAASDLTWDRGTTGELFF. CDR3 DNA sequence: TGTGCCGCCAGTGATTTGACTTGGGACAGGGGTACCACCGGGGAGCTGTTTTTT.

This clonotype came up many times. The chain recombines TRBV20-1 with TRBJ2-7; 8 bases align to TRBD2. V gave up 4 bases and J gave up 0 bases; unmatched junction bases: 11. This CDR3 is 16 amino acids long. Germline V lookup: CDR1 DFQATT, CDR2 SNEGSKA (reference sequence). CDR3 sequence reads: CSAIYVSSGSSYEQYF. The CDR3 region has the DNA TGCAGTGCTATCTATGTAAGCAGCGGGAGCTCCTACGAGCAGTACTTC.

In its sample, this clonotype was seen a few times. A much larger clonotype is one base distant, so this may be a read error. The rearrangement joins TRBV7-9 to TRBJ2-3, with D tentatively TRBD1 or TRBD2 (5 bases each). V lost 5 bases, J lost 1 base, and 10 bases lay in between. CDR1 is SEHNR and CDR2 is FQNEAQ in the germline V gene (reference sequence). The CDR3 is made up of 14 amino acids. The CDR3 spells CASSQRGGTDTQYF. The CDR3 DNA reads TGTGCCAGCAGCCAGAGGGGCGGCACAGATACGCAGTATTTT.

The chain links TRBV3-1 to TRBJ2-5, with TRBD1 identical over 8 bases. The junction had 10 bases not matched to a gene; V was cut back by 2 bases and J by 2 bases. Germline CDR1 is LGHDT and CDR2 is YNNKEL (reference sequence). This CDR3 has 17 amino acids. The DNA of the CDR3 is TGTGCCAGCAGCCAACTCGACAGGGGCACTTCACAAGAGACCCAGTACTTC. Its protein product is CASSQLDRGTSQETQYF.

This clonotype was seen at least ten times. This rearrangement joins TRBV4-3 to TRBJ1-4, with D possibly being TRBD1 (6 bases). From germline, CDR1 is LGHNA and CDR2 YSLEER. CDR3 length: 16 amino acids. The V and J ends lost 0 bases and 10 bases respectively, with 18 bases between them. The CDR3 coding sequence is TGCGCCAGCAGCCAAGACCGAGACAGGTGGGGTGGAAAACTGTTTTTT. Its translation is CASSQDRDRWGGKLFF.

There are many counts of this clonotype. The genes are TRBV25-1 and TRBJ2-7; weak D call: TRBD2 (6 bases). The CDR3 is made up of 15 amino acids. Per germline, CDR1 MGHDK and CDR2 SYGVNS. V was cut by 5 bases and J by 6 bases, with 20 bases left in between. The CDR3 bases are TGTGCCAGCAGTCCCCTGGGGGGTATTAGCGTCGAGCAGTACTTC. Amino acid sequence: CASSPLGGISVEQYF.

This clonotype was seen many times. The chain links TRBV29-1 to TRBJ2-3, with 10 bases aligning to TRBD1. J gave up 4 bases and V 6 bases, and 7 bases lay outside the gene matches. This CDR3 has 14 residues. Germline CDR1 is SQVTM and CDR2 is ANQGSEA. The CDR3 is CSVVPGQGSDTQYF. The CDR3 DNA reads TGCAGCGTAGTACCGGGACAGGGGTCAGATACGCAGTATTTT.

The chain couples TRBV4-1 to TRBJ1-3, with TRBD1 identical over 10 bases. The J segment lost 8 bases and the V segment lost 1 base, leaving 5 bases of the junction unmatched. The CDR3 contains 15 residues. Germline V CDR1 and CDR2: MGHRA, YSYEKL. The CDR3 DNA reads TGCGCCAGCAGCCAAGCCGGGACAGGGGAGTACACCATATATTTT. This codes for CASSQAGTGEYTIYF.

At least ten counts were recorded for this clonotype. This chain joins TRBV13 and TRBJ2-7, with D tentatively TRBD2 (5 bases). There are 14 residues in the CDR3. Germline loops: CDR1 PRHDT, CDR2 FYEKMQ (reference sequence). V lost 5 bases, J lost 7 bases, and 18 bases lay in between. CDR3 sequence: CASSPQMLTGEQYF. CDR3 DNA: TGTGCCAGCAGCCCGCAGATGCTTACGGGGGAGCAGTACTTC.

A note on this clonotype: A single base separates this from a much larger clone, so it may be a read error. The chain links TRBV20-1 to TRBJ1-5; the D gene is possibly TRBD1 (5 bases). The germline gives CDR1 DFQATT, CDR2 SNEGSKA (reference sequence). The CDR3 length is 14 residues. The CDR3 DNA follows: TGCAGTGCAGAACAGCCGACAGAATATCAGCCCCAGCGTTTT. Encoded protein: CSAEQPTEYQPQRF.

This clonotype was picked up many times. The chain couples TRBV30 to TRBJ1-5, with D unclear. V was shortened by 0 bases and J by 0 bases, with 9 bases between the two germline ends. The CDR3 has 15 amino acids. CDR1 GTSNPN and CDR2 SVGIG come from the germline V gene (reference sequence). The CDR3 DNA follows: TGTGCCTGGAGTGTACTTGCGGATAGCAATCAGCCCCAGCATTTT. It yields the protein CAWSVLADSNQPQHF.

With regard to this clonotype: A much bigger clone sits one base away, suggesting this may be a read error. The chain is built from TRBV4-2 and TRBJ2-3, with TRBD2 matching 7 bases. Germline values: CDR1 LGHNA, CDR2 YNFKEQ. Germline trimming cut 4 bases from V and 0 bases from J; bases unmatched to any gene: 7. This CDR3 spans 16 amino acids. The CDR3 DNA reads as TGTGCCAGCAGCCCACCGGCGGGAGCTAGCACAGATACGCAGTATTTT. Amino acid sequence: CASSPPAGASTDTQYF.

This clonotype was picked up one time. V gene TRBV18 combines with J gene TRBJ1-1; TRBD1 aligns across 7 bases. V shed 4 bases, J shed 6 bases, and the junction held 8 bases outside the gene matches. Germline V gene lookup returns CDR1 KGHSH and CDR2 LQKENI. The CDR3 spans 14 residues. The CDR3 DNA sequence: TGTGCCAGCTCACATATTGACAGGGAATCTGAAGCTTTCTTT. Its translation: CASSHIDRESEAFF.

This clonotype was seen ten or more times. This chain links TRBV29-1 with TRBJ2-1; 7 nucleotides line up with TRBD2. Per germline, CDR1 SQVTM and CDR2 ANQGSEA. The V segment lost 4 bases and the J segment 3 bases; nucleotides outside the gene matches: 9. The CDR3 has 15 amino acids. CDR3 protein: CSVVREDTSYNEQFF. The CDR3 nucleotides are TGCAGCGTTGTCCGGGAGGACACCAGCTACAATGAGCAGTTCTTC.